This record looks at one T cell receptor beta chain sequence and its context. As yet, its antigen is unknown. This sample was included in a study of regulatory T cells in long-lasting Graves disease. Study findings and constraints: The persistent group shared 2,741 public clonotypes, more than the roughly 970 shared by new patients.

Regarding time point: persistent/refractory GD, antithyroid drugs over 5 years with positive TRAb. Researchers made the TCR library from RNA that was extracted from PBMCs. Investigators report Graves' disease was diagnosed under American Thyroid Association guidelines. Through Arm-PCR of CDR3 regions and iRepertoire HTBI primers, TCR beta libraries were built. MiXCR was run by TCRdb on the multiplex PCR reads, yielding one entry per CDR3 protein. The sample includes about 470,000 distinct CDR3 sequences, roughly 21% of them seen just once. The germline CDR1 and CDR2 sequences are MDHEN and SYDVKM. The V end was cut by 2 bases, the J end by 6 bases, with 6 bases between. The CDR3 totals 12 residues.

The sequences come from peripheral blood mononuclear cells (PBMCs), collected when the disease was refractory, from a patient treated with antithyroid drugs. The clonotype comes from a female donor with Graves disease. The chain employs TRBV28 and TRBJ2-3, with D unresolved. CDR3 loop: CASSLDLDTQYF. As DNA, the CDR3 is TGTGCCAGCAGTTTAGATTTGGATACGCAGTATTTT.